The sequence of this TCR beta chain was determined in a study of identifying expanded T cells in peripheral blood (dated by TCRdb to about 2019). Turning to the overall study: Technical replicates were generated by sequencing separate aliquots of the same genomic DNA pool, with four replicates compared pairwise.

The immunoSEQ Assay, which uses bias-controlled multiplex PCR amplification of genomic DNA, was used to profile TCRbeta CDR3 regions. Processing in the source paper ran as follows. To quantify the absolute abundance of each unique TCRbeta CDR3 region, the sequences were collapsed and filtered. Two models were used to test differential abundance: a binomial model (Fisher-equivalent) and a beta-binomial model that adds time-dependent variance fitted from healthy donors. Clones with fewer than 5 combined templates were excluded, and clones with Benjamini-Hochberg FDR below 0.01 were called differentially abundant. Beta-binomial variance was modeled as a function of total template count across the two samples using the form v = (b*log(k)+a)^2. This is the immuneACCESS table as TCRdb keeps it, with only in-frame sequences that have V and J called. A part of the clones is gone; compared with another copy, unresolved V genes explain less than half, and the rest is unexplained. V and J calls and clone size are copied from that table; D and trimming were computed from the DNA. Recorded for this sample are about 110,000 clones; 88% of them occurred a single time. The ten largest clones take up just under 8.5% of the sample.

A word on this clone: Which antigen it targets is not known. There are no base qualities to consult, and no much larger clone falls within one base.

During the collection period, no immune events, such as infections, were documented for the healthy donors. Time-dependent variance in a beta-binomial model of T-cell clone differential abundance was calibrated using healthy-donor blood repertoires as a training cohort. The training cohort included 10 or so healthy donors, of whom 3 were female and 7 were male. Donor ages ranged from roughly 25 to 65 years, with an average of around 43 years. Whole blood was collected from each healthy donor at three time points spaced roughly two weeks apart and obtained from a commercial supplier. For immunosequencing, genomic DNA was extracted from whole blood that had not been sorted. The research as a whole found: The authors expected biological variance in healthy repertoires might increase further over much longer intervals such as months to years. Across all healthy-donor time intervals, the beta-binomial model significantly lowered both the number of clones called differentially abundant and the false-positive rate. The binomial model flagged roughly 1.1 differentially abundant clones between technical replicates, compared with around 15 over around 2 weeks and 18 to 20 over four weeks. For all healthy donors, the variance in clone template counts between approximately 2-week samples rose significantly as total template count increased.

Via the germline V gene (reference sequence), CDR1 is LNHDA and CDR2 SQIVND. Cut back by 7 bases and 2 bases, the V and J ends lie 12 bases apart. Its CDR3 holds 15 amino acids, cysteine through phenylalanine. Kept here is only the CDR3 DNA, which spans 45 bases and is read in frame from base 1. Specimen: blood. This TCR came from a person aged 18-69 years in good health. Recombination linked TRBV19 to TRBJ2-6; D gene: possibly TRBD2, on 6 matching bases. The base sequence is TGTGCCAGTACTTCCTGGACTACTGGGGCCAACGTCCTGACTTTC. Translated, it gives CASTSWTTGANVLTF.